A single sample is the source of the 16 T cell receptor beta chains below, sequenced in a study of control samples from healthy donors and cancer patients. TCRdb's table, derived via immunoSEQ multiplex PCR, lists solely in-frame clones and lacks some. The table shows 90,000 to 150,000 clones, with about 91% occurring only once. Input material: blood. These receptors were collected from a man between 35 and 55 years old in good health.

The CDR3 protein is CASSEMNTEAFF. The CDR3 nucleotides read TGTGCCAGCAGTGAAATGAACACTGAAGCTTTCTTT. The V gene is TRBV25-1, the J gene TRBJ1-1; D not resolved. The CDR3 consists of 12 residues. Germline CDR1 MGHDK, CDR2 SYGVNS. Between the trimmed V and J ends, which lost 2 bases and 0 bases, there was a span of 1 base.

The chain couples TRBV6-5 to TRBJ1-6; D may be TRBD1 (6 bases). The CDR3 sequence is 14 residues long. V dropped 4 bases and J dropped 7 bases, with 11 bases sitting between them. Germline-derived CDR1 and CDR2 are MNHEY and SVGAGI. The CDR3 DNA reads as TGTGCCAGCAGTTCACAGGGTCACAATTCACCCCTCCACTTT. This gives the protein CASSSQGHNSPLHF.

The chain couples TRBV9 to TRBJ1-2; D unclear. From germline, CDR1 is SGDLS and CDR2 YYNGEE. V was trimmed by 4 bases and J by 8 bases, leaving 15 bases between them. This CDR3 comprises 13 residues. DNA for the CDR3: TGTGCCAGCAGCCCAGACGGCCCTCGAGGCTACACCTTC. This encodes CASSPDGPRGYTF.

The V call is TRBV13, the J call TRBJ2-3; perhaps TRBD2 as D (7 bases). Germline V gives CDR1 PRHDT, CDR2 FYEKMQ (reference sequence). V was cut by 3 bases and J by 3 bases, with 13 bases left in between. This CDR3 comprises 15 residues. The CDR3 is CASSLPRGATDTQYF. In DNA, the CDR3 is TGTGCCAGCAGCTTGCCTCGGGGGGCTACAGATACGCAGTATTTT.

Written as DNA, the CDR3 is TGTGCCAGCAGCTACTTGGACAGGGCCGGGACTGAAGCTTTCTTT. Its protein product is CASSYLDRAGTEAFF. The gene calls are TRBV5-6 and TRBJ1-1; 8 nucleotides agree with TRBD1. This CDR3 has 15 amino acids. Germline V CDR1 and CDR2: SGHDT, YYEEEE. Trimming at V came to 3 bases and at J to 5 bases, leaving 9 bases not matched to a gene.

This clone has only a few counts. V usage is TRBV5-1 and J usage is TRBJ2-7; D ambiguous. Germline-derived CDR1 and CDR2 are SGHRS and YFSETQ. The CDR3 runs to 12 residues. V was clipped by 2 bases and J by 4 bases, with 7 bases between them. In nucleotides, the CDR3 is TGCGCCAGCAGCTTACCCCCGTACGAGCAGTACTTC. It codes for CASSLPPYEQYF.

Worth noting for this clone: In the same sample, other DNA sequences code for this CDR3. This chain's CDR3 is CASSWDSSYEQYF. In DNA form, the CDR3 reads TGTGCCAGCTCCTGGGATTCTAGCTACGAGCAGTACTTC. This chain connects TRBV3-1 (or the pseudogene TRBV3-2) to TRBJ2-7; D is undetermined. The germline V and J ends were trimmed by 8 bases and 3 bases, with 14 bases remaining between them. In germline, CDR1 is LGHDT, CDR2 YNNKEL (reference sequence). The CDR3 loop spans 13 amino acids.

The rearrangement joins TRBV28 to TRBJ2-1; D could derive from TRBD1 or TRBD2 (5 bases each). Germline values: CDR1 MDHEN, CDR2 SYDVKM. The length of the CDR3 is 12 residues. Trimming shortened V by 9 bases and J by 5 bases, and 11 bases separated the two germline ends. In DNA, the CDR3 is TGTGCCAGTAGAGGGACGCACAATGAGCAGTTCTTC. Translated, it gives CASRGTHNEQFF.

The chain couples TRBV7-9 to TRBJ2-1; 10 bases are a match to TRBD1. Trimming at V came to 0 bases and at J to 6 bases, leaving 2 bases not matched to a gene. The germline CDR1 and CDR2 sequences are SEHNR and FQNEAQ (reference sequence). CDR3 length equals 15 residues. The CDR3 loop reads CASSLAWTGGNEQFF. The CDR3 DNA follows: TGTGCCAGCAGCTTAGCGTGGACAGGGGGCAATGAGCAGTTCTTC. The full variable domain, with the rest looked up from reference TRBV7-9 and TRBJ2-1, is DTGVSQNPRHKITKRGQNVTFRCDPISEHNRLYWYRQTLGQGPEFLTYFQNEAQLEKSRLLSDRFSAERPKGSFSTLEIQRTEQGDSAMYLCASSLAWTGGNEQFFGPGTRLTVL.

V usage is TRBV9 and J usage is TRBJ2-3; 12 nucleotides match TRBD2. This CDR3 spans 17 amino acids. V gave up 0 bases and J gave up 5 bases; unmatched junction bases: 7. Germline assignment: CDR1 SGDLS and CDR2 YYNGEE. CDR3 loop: CASSVAFTSGGQDTQYF. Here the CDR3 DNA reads TGTGCCAGCAGCGTAGCTTTTACTAGCGGGGGGCAAGATACGCAGTATTTT.

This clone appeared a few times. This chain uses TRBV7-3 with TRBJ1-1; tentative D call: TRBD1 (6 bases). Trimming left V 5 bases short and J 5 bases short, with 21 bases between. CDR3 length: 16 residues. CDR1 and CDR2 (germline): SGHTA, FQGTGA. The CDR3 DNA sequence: TGTGCCAGCAGCCTCCTGGGGGGGGCGAGGCTGACTGAAGCTTTCTTT. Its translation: CASSLLGGARLTEAFF.

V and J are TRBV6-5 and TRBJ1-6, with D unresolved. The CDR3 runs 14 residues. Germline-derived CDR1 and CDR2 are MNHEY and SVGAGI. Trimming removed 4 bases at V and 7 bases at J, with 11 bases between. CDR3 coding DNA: TGTGCCAGCAGTTTGGAGCCCCAAAATTCACCCCTCCACTTT. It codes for CASSLEPQNSPLHF.

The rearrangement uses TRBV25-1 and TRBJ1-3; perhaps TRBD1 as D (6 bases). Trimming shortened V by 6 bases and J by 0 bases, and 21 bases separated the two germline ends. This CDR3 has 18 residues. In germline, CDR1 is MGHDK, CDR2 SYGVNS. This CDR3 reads CASSNHLMGTPSGNTIYF. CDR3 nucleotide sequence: TGTGCCAGCAGCAACCACCTAATGGGGACACCCTCTGGAAACACCATATATTTT.

The CDR3 coding sequence is TGCAGCGCCGCAAGGGGATCCTACGAGCAGTACTTC. This gives the protein CSAARGSYEQYF. The genes are TRBV29-1 and TRBJ2-7; possibly TRBD1 for D (5 bases). In germline, CDR1 is SQVTM, CDR2 ANQGSEA. CDR3 size: 12 residues. The V end was cut by 7 bases, the J end by 1 base, with 11 bases between.

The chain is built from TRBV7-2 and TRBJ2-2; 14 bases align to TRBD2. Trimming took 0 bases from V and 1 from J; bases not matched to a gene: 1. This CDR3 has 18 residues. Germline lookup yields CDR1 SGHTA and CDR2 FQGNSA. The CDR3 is CASSLAGTSGGNTGELFF. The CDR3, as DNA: TGTGCCAGCAGCTTAGCCGGGACTAGCGGGGGGAACACCGGGGAGCTGTTTTTT. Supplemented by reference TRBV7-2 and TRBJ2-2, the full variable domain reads GAGVSQSPSNKVTEKGKDVELRCDPISGHTALYWYRQSLGQGLEFLIYFQGNSAPDKSGLPSDRFSAERTGGSVSTLTIQRTQQEDSAVYLCASSLAGTSGGNTGELFFGEGSRLTVL.

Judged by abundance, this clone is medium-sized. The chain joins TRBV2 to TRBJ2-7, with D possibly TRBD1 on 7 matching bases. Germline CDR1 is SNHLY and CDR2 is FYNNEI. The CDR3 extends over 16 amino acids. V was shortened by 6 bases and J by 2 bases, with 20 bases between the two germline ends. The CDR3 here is CASSPRSGDRAYEQYF. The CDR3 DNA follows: TGTGCCAGCAGCCCTCGCTCGGGGGACAGAGCCTACGAGCAGTACTTC.